The source of this TCR beta chain is a study of control samples from healthy donors and cancer patients. The CDR3 length is 13 residues. The V and J ends lost 5 bases and 2 bases respectively, with 7 bases between them. Germline CDR1 reads SGHAT; CDR2 reads FQNNGV. Here immunoSEQ multiplex PCR was the method, and the copy in TCRdb shows in-frame clones only, minus some. The sample contains 90,000 or so clones, roughly 89% of which appear only once. The receptor comes from a woman in her sixties or seventies in good health. What was sequenced was blood. The rearrangement links TRBV11-2 to TRBJ2-1, with D unresolved. The CDR3 here is CASSPITYNEQFF. CDR3 DNA: TGTGCCAGCAGCCCTATTACCTACAATGAGCAGTTCTTC.